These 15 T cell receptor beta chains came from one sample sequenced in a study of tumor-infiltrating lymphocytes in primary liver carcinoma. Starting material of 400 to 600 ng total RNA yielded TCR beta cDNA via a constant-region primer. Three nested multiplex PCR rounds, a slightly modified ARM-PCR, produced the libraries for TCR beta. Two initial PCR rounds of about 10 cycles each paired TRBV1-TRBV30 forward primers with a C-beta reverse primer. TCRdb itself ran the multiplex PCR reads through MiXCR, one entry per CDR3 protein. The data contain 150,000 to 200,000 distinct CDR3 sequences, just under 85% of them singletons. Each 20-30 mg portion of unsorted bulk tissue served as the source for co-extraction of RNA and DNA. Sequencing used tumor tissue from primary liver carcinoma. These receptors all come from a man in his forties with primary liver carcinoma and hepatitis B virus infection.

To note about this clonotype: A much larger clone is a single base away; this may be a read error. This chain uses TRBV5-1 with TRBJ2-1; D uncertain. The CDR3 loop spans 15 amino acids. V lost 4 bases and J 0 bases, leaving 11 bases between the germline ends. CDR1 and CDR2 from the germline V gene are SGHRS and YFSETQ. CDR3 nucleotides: TGCGCCAGCAGCGTTAGCTGGGTCTCCTACAATGAGCAGTTCTTC. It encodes CASSVSWVSYNEQFF. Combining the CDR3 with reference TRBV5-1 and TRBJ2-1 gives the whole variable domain KAGVTQTPRYLIKTRGQQVTLSCSPISGHRSVSWYQQTPGQGLQFLFEYFSETQRNKGNFPGRFSGRQFSNSRSEMNVSTLELGDSALYLCASSVSWVSYNEQFFGPGTRLTVL.

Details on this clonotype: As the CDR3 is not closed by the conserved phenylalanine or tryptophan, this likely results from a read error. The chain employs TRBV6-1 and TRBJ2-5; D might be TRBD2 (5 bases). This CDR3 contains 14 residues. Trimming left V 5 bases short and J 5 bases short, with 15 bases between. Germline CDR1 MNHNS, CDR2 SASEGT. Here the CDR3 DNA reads TGTGCCAGCAGTTGTGGAGGCGGTGGGGAGACCCAGTACTCC. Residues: CASSCGGGGETQYS.

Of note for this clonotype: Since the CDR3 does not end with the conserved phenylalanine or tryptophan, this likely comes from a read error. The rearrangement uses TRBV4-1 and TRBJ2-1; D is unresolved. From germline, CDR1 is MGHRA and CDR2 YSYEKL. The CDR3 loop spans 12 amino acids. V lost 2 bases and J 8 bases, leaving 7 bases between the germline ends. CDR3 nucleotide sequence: TGCGCCAGCAGCCAAACTGGCGATGAGCAGTTCCTC. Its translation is CASSQTGDEQFL.

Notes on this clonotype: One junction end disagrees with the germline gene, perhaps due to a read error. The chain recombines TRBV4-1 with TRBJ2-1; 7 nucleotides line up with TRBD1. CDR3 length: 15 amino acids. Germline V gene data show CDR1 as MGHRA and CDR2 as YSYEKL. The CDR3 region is CASSQPGTVYNEQFF. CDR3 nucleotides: TGCGCCAGCAGCCAACCAGGGACAGTCTACAATGAACAGTTCTTC.

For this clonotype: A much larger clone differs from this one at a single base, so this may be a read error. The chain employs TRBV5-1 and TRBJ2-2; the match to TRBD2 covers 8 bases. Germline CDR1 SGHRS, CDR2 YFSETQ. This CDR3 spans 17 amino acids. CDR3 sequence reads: CASRLVASGLNTGELFF. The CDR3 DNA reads TGCGCCAGCAGGTTGGTGGCTAGCGGGCTCAACACCGGGGAGCTGTTTTTT. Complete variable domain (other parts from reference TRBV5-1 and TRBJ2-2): KAGVTQTPRYLIKTRGQQVTLSCSPISGHRSVSWYQQTPGQGLQFLFEYFSETQRNKGNFPGRFSGRQFSNSRSEMNVSTLELGDSALYLCASRLVASGLNTGELFFGEGSRLTVL.

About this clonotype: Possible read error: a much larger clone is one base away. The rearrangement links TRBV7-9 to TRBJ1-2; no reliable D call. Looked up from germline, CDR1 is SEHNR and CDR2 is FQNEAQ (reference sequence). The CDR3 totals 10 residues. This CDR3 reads CAGSLLASPF. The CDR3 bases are TGTGCCGGCAGCTTACTCGCCTCGCCCTTC. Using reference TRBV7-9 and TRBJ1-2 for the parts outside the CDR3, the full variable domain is DTGVSQNPRHKITKRGQNVTFRCDPISEHNRLYWYRQTLGQGPEFLTYFQNEAQLEKSRLLSDRFSAERPKGSFSTLEIQRTEQGDSAMYLCAGSLLASPFGSGTRLTVV.

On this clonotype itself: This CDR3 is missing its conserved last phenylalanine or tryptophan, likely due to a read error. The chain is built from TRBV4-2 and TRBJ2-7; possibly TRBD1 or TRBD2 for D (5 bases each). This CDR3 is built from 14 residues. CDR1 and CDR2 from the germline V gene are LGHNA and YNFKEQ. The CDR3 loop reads CVSSQGRGPYEQYY. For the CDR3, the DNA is TGTGTCAGCAGCCAAGGTCGGGGCCCATACGAGCAGTACTAC.

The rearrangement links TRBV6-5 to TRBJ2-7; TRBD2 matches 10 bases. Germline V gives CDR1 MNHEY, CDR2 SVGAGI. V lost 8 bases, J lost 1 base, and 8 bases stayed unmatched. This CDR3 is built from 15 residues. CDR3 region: CASGQGTSVSYEQYF. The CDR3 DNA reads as TGTGCCAGCGGACAAGGGACTAGCGTATCCTACGAGCAGTACTTC.

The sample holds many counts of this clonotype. CDR3 DNA sequence: TGTGCCAGCAGTTCCACCCTCGGGCGGTCTAGCACAGATACGCAGTATTTT. Its translation: CASSSTLGRSSTDTQYF. The chain recombines TRBV28 with TRBJ2-3; D not certain. V was pared by 4 bases and J by 0 bases, with 17 bases between. The germline V gene has CDR1 MDHEN and CDR2 SYDVKM. The CDR3 has 17 residues.

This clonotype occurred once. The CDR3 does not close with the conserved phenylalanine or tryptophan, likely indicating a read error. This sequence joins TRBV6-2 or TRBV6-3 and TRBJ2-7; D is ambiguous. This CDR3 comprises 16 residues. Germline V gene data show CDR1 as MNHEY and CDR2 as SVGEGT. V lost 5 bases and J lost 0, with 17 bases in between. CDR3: CASSSGRSRGSYEQYL. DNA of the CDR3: TGTGCCAGCAGTAGTGGGCGGAGCCGCGGCTCCTACGAGCAGTACCTC.

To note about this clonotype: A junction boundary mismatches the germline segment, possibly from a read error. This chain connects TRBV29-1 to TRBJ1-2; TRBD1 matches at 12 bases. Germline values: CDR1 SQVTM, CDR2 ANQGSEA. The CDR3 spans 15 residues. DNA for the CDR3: TGTAGCATGTCGGGACAGGGGGCCGGCAACTATGGCTACACCTTC. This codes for CSMSGQGAGNYGYTF.

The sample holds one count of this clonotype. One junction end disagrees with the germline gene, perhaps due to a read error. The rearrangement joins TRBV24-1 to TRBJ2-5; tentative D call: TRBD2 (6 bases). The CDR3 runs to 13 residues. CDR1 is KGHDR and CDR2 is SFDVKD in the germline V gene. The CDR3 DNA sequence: TGTGCCACTAGTGACACCGTCCGGGGGACCGAGTACTTC. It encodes CATSDTVRGTEYF.

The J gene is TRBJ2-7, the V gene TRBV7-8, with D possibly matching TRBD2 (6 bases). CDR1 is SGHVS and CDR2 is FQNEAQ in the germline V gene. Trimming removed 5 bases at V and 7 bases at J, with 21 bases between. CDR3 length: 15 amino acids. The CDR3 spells CASSVITGNRGEQYF. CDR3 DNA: TGTGCCAGCAGCGTAATCACTGGGAATCGGGGGGAGCAGTACTTC.

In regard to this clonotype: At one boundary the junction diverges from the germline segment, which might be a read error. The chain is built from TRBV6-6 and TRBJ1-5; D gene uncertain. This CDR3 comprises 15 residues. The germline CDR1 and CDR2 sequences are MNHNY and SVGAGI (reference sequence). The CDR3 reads CASNYGRYSNQPQHF. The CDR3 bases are TGTGCCAGCAATTACGGGCGTTATAGCAATCAGCCCCAACATTTT.

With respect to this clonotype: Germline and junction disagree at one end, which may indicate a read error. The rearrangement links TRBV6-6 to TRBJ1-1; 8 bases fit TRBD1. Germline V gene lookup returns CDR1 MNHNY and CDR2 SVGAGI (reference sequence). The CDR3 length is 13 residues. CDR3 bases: TGTACCAGCAGCCAGACAGGGGCCACTGAAGCTTTTTTT. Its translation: CTSSQTGATEAFF.